One sample yielded the 21 T cell receptor beta chains listed below, sequenced in a study of cytomegalovirus exposure and HLA in healthy donors. The primer mix had 60 Vbeta and 13 Jbeta primers. The repertoire was sequenced with immunoSEQ multiplex PCR; TCRdb's copy has only in-frame clones and lacks some. The sample shows about 65,000 clones, roughly two thirds of them seen only once. The sequenced sample consisted of PBMCs. The receptor set was obtained from a man younger than 45 in good health and CMV-seronegative.

Of note for this clone: The same CDR3 is also encoded by other DNA sequences in this sample. The V call is TRBV7-9, the J call TRBJ2-7, with D maybe TRBD1 (6 bases). Germline lookup yields CDR1 SEHNR and CDR2 FQNEAQ (reference sequence). The CDR3 runs to 12 residues. The V and J ends lost 6 bases and 2 bases respectively, with 8 bases between them. DNA of the CDR3: TGTGCCAGCAGTCCAGGGGCCTACGAGCAGTACTTC. Translating gives CASSPGAYEQYF. Full variable domain (missing parts from reference TRBV7-9 and TRBJ2-7): DTGVSQNPRHKITKRGQNVTFRCDPISEHNRLYWYRQTLGQGPEFLTYFQNEAQLEKSRLLSDRFSAERPKGSFSTLEIQRTEQGDSAMYLCASSPGAYEQYFGPGTRLTVT.

This chain uses TRBV27 with TRBJ1-5; TRBD1 matches 9 bases. Germline lookup yields CDR1 MNHEY and CDR2 SMNVEV (reference sequence). CDR3 length equals 14 residues. J lost 2 bases, V lost 6 bases, and 2 bases had no gene match. The CDR3 DNA follows: TGTGCCAGCAGAAGGACAGGGGGCAATCAGCCCCAGCATTTT. It yields the protein CASRRTGGNQPQHF.

V gene TRBV5-1 combines with J gene TRBJ2-2; 13 bases match TRBD2. Per the germline V gene, CDR1 is SGHRS and CDR2 is YFSETQ. With 0 bases clipped from V and 6 bases from J, the junction kept 5 bases outside the gene matches. This CDR3 has 17 residues. CDR3 sequence (DNA): TGCGCCAGCAGCTTGGACCGAACTAGCGGGGGGGCCGGGGAGCTGTTTTTT. Encoded protein: CASSLDRTSGGAGELFF.

This chain links TRBV5-4 with TRBJ2-1; 12 nucleotides agree with TRBD2. The CDR3 sequence is 17 residues long. Germline loops: CDR1 SGHNT, CDR2 YYREEE (reference sequence). J gave up 7 bases and V 4 bases, and 12 bases lay outside the gene matches. CDR3 sequence (DNA): TGTGCCAGCAGCGAAGCTAGCGGGGGGGCCCTATTGAATGAGCAGTTCTTC. This codes for CASSEASGGALLNEQFF.

The gene calls are TRBV5-1 and TRBJ2-3; TRBD2 aligns across 14 bases. Germline V gene data show CDR1 as SGHRS and CDR2 as YFSETQ. The V segment lost 2 bases and the J segment 7 bases; nucleotides outside the gene matches: 6. The CDR3 runs to 16 residues. Written as DNA, the CDR3 is TGCGCCAGCAGCTTTGGTGGACTAGCGGGGGGTAATACGCAGTATTTT. It yields the protein CASSFGGLAGGNTQYF.

This chain connects TRBV10-1 to TRBJ2-4; D is unclear. Germline V CDR1 and CDR2: WNHNN, SYGVQD (reference sequence). This CDR3 has 18 amino acids. Trimming stripped 7 bases from V and 0 bases from J, with 22 bases between. This CDR3 reads CASKVPRPEALAKNIQYF. The CDR3 coding sequence is TGCGCCAGCAAGGTCCCCCGGCCCGAGGCTCTAGCCAAAAACATTCAGTACTTC.

V is TRBV11-1 and J is TRBJ1-1; tentatively, D is TRBD1 (5 bases). V was shortened by 1 base and J by 3 bases, with 18 bases between the two germline ends. Looked up from germline, CDR1 is SGHAT and CDR2 is FQDESV (reference sequence). The CDR3 is made up of 17 amino acids. CDR3 loop: CASSLGGKGPRDTEAFF. In nucleotides, the CDR3 is TGTGCCAGCAGCTTAGGCGGGAAGGGGCCGCGGGACACTGAAGCTTTCTTT.

The V and J genes are TRBV27 and TRBJ1-2, with D unresolved. The CDR3 has 15 amino acids. Trimming left V 8 bases short and J 1 base short, with 17 bases between. Germline V gives CDR1 MNHEY, CDR2 SMNVEV (reference sequence). CDR3 region: CASFSPSLHNYGYTF. DNA for the CDR3: TGTGCCAGCTTTTCCCCGAGCCTGCATAACTATGGCTACACCTTC.

The gene calls are TRBV9 and TRBJ1-2; a possible D gene is TRBD1 (5 bases). V dropped 0 bases and J dropped 3 bases, with 12 bases sitting between them. This CDR3 region has 15 residues. Per germline, CDR1 SGDLS and CDR2 YYNGEE. This CDR3 is CASSVDIVGDYGYTF. The CDR3 nucleotides are TGTGCCAGCAGCGTAGATATTGTAGGGGACTATGGCTACACCTTC.

The chain links TRBV9 to TRBJ1-3; D might be TRBD1 (6 bases). CDR1 and CDR2 from the germline V gene are SGDLS and YYNGEE. This CDR3 region has 15 residues. V lost 0 bases and J lost 4, with 11 bases in between. In nucleotides, the CDR3 is TGTGCCAGCAGCGTAGTGGGGGGGCGGGGAAACACCATATATTTT. This gives the protein CASSVVGGRGNTIYF. The variable domain in full, with the rest retrieved from reference TRBV9 and TRBJ1-3, is DSGVTQTPKHLITATGQRVTLRCSPRSGDLSVYWYQQSLDQGLQFLIQYYNGEERAKGNILERFSAQQFPDLHSELNLSSLELGDSALYFCASSVVGGRGNTIYFGEGSWLTVV.

This clone was detected a few times. The rearrangement uses TRBV19 and TRBJ2-7; TRBD1 aligns across 8 bases. With V trimmed by 8 bases and J by 5 bases, 2 bases remained unmatched. Germline V CDR1 and CDR2: LNHDA, SQIVND (reference sequence). The CDR3 has 11 amino acids. The CDR3 nucleotides read TGTGCCAGTGGACAGGGTGACGAGCAGTACTTC. Translating gives CASGQGDEQYF.

The chain is built from TRBV7-9 and TRBJ1-6; D uncertain. Germline V gene sequence: CDR1 SEHNR, CDR2 FQNEAQ (reference sequence). V was shortened by 1 base and J by 8 bases, with 6 bases between the two germline ends. CDR3 length: 13 residues. The CDR3 loop reads CASSLVPDSPLHF. In DNA, the CDR3 is TGTGCCAGCAGCTTAGTTCCGGATTCACCCCTCCACTTT.

This chain joins TRBV6-5 and TRBJ1-5; a weak D match, TRBD1 (5 bases). V dropped 6 bases and J dropped 2 bases, with 8 bases sitting between them. CDR3 length: 13 amino acids. CDR1 and CDR2 from the germline V gene are MNHEY and SVGAGI. The CDR3 DNA follows: TGTGCCAGCAGAGGAGGGGGCAATCAGCCCCAGCATTTT. Translating gives CASRGGGNQPQHF.

The chain recombines TRBV6-1 with TRBJ1-1; TRBD1 matches at 7 bases. The CDR3 is 14 amino acids. Germline trimming cut 6 bases from V and 1 base from J; bases unmatched to any gene: 5. Germline CDR1 is MNHNS and CDR2 is SASEGT. CDR3 sequence: CASRIRQGNTEAFF. CDR3 nucleotides: TGTGCCAGCAGGATTAGACAGGGGAACACTGAAGCTTTCTTT.

V usage is TRBV4-2 and J usage is TRBJ2-5, with TRBD2 as a possible D gene (7 bases). The length of the CDR3 is 15 residues. The germline V and J ends were trimmed by 4 bases and 4 bases, with 16 bases remaining between them. Germline lookup yields CDR1 LGHNA and CDR2 YNFKEQ. CDR3 region: CASSPLGGARETQYF. In nucleotides, the CDR3 is TGTGCCAGCAGCCCGCTTGGGGGGGCACGAGAGACCCAGTACTTC.

The chain couples TRBV11-2 to TRBJ2-1, with TRBD1 matching 8 bases. The germline gives CDR1 SGHAT, CDR2 FQNNGV. The length of the CDR3 is 13 residues. J lost 7 bases, V lost 3 bases, and 2 bases had no gene match. The CDR3 coding sequence is TGTGCCAGCAGCTTGGACAGGGCGAATGAGCAGTTCTTC. Protein sequence: CASSLDRANEQFF.

V usage is TRBV11-1 and J usage is TRBJ1-1, with TRBD1 matching 7 bases. J lost 2 bases, V lost 5 bases, and 17 bases had no gene match. The CDR3 extends over 18 amino acids. Germline V lookup: CDR1 SGHAT, CDR2 FQDESV (reference sequence). CDR3 in DNA: TGTGCCAGCAGCCCCTTGGACGGGGAGACAGGGCCCAACACTGAAGCTTTCTTT. This encodes CASSPLDGETGPNTEAFF.

The chain employs TRBV5-1 and TRBJ2-1; 9 nucleotides line up with TRBD1. CDR3 size: 16 residues. The ends lost 0 bases at V and 6 bases at J; junction bases unmatched: 7. CDR1 SGHRS and CDR2 YFSETQ come from the germline V gene. The CDR3 region has the DNA TGCGCCAGCAGCTTGGTGGTCGGGACAGGGTTCAATGAGCAGTTCTTC. It translates to CASSLVVGTGFNEQFF.

The rearrangement links TRBV5-4 to TRBJ2-7, with D possibly being TRBD2 (5 bases). This CDR3 contains 13 residues. V lost 1 base and J 6 bases, leaving 11 bases between the germline ends. CDR1 and CDR2 from the germline V gene are SGHNT and YYREEE (reference sequence). CDR3 sequence reads: CASSLSEGSEQYF. As DNA, the CDR3 is TGTGCCAGCAGCTTGTCAGAGGGTTCCGAGCAGTACTTC.

The J gene is TRBJ1-1, the V gene TRBV4-2; weak D call: TRBD1 (5 bases). This CDR3 has 17 residues. V lost 1 base and J lost 1, with 16 bases in between. CDR1 and CDR2 from the germline V gene are LGHNA and YNFKEQ. This CDR3 reads CASSQGAARTQNTEAFF. CDR3 in DNA: TGTGCCAGCAGCCAAGGGGCCGCACGGACACAGAACACTGAAGCTTTCTTT.

The V gene is TRBV6-1, the J gene TRBJ1-5; 7 bases match TRBD1. Per germline, CDR1 MNHNS and CDR2 SASEGT. V lost 8 bases to trimming and J lost 2 bases; unmatched junction nucleotides: 9. The CDR3 contains 15 residues. CDR3 protein: CASGIQGRGNQPQHF. The CDR3 DNA is TGTGCCAGCGGAATACAGGGGAGAGGCAATCAGCCCCAGCATTTT.